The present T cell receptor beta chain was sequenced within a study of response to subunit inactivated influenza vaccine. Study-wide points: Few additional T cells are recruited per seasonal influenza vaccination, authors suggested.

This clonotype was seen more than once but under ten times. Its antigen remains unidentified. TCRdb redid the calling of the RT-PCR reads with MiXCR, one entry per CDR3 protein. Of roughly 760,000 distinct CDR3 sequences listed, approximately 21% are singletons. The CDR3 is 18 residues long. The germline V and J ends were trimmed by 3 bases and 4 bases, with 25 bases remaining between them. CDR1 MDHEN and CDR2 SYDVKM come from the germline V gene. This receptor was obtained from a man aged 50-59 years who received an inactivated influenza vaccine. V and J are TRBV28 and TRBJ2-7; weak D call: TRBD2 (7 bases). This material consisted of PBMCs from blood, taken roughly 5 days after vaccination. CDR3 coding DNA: TGTGCCAGCAGTTTCCAGCCCTTGGGGGCGGGGGTTGTATACGAGCAGTACTTC. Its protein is CASSFQPLGAGVVYEQYF.